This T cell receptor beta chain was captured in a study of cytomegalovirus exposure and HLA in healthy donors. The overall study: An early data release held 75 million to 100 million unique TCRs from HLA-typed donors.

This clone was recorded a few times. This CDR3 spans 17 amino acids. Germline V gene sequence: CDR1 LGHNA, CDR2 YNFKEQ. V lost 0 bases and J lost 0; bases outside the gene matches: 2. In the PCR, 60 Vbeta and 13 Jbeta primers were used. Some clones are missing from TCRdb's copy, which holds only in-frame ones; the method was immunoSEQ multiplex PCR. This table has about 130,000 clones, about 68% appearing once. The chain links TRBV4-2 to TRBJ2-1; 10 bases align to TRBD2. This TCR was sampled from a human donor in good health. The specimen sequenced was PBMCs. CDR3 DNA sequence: TGTGCCAGCAGCCAAGATAGCGGGAGGAGCTCCTACAATGAGCAGTTCTTC. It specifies CASSQDSGRSSYNEQFF.